A selection of T cell receptor beta chains follows, all from one sample in a study of naive and memory T cell subsets. TCRdb processed the UMI-ligation and nested PCR reads anew with MiXCR; each CDR3 protein has one entry. The sample shows about 85,000 distinct CDR3 sequences, about an eighth of them seen only once. Sequencing was carried out using central memory CD4+ T cells from blood. Every receptor here comes from a human donor in good health. CDR3s include the opening cysteine and the closing phenylalanine or tryptophan. Fields, in order: J gene, clone size, D gene, V gene, CDR3 DNA, CDR3 protein. The D gene is left open where the match is weak. The size entry is marked missing in some rows and otherwise reads once, few, many or a size class.

j_call: TRBJ1-5
clone_size: few
d_call: -
v_call: TRBV20-1
cdr3_nt: TGCAGTGTGGCGAGTTGGACTTATAGCAATCAGCCCCAGCATTTT
cdr3_aa: CSVASWTYSNQPQHF

j_call: TRBJ2-2
clone_size: -
d_call: TRBD1
v_call: TRBV25-1
cdr3_nt: TGTGCCAGCAGTAGCCAGGGGGCCGGGGAGCTGTTTTTT
cdr3_aa: CASSSQGAGELFF

j_call: TRBJ2-7
clone_size: -
d_call: TRBD1
v_call: TRBV28
cdr3_nt: TGTGCCAGCACCCCGTCCGAGACAGGGGGTTACGAGCAGTACTTC
cdr3_aa: CASTPSETGGYEQYF

j_call: TRBJ2-1
clone_size: -
d_call: TRBD2
v_call: TRBV5-1
cdr3_nt: TGCGCCAGCAGCTTGATACGGGAGGAATCCAATGAGCAGTTCTTC
cdr3_aa: CASSLIREESNEQFF

j_call: TRBJ2-4
clone_size: many
d_call: TRBD2
v_call: TRBV7-2
cdr3_nt: TGTGCCAGCCATCAAAACGGGAGGGCCGAGAACATTCAGTACTTC
cdr3_aa: CASHQNGRAENIQYF

j_call: TRBJ1-5
clone_size: -
d_call: -
v_call: TRBV5-4
cdr3_nt: TGTGCCAGCAGCTTGGGCGGGGGGGGCCCCAACCAGCCCCAGCATTTT
cdr3_aa: CASSLGGGGPNQPQHF

j_call: TRBJ2-3
clone_size: few
d_call: -
v_call: TRBV6-1
cdr3_nt: TGTGCCAGCAGGGAAACGAGCGATACGCAGTATTTT
cdr3_aa: CASRETSDTQYF

j_call: TRBJ2-3
clone_size: -
d_call: -
v_call: TRBV3-1
cdr3_nt: TGTGCCAGCAGCAACCTCTTTGGAGGAGATACGCAGTATTTT
cdr3_aa: CASSNLFGGDTQYF

j_call: TRBJ2-1
clone_size: many
d_call: TRBD2
v_call: TRBV19
cdr3_nt: TGTGCCAGTAGTATCCTCGCGAACGGGAGGGCCTACAATGAGCAGTTCTTC
cdr3_aa: CASSILANGRAYNEQFF

j_call: TRBJ2-6
clone_size: many
d_call: -
v_call: TRBV6-6
cdr3_nt: TGTGCCAGCAGTTACGGGTTAGGCTCTGGGGCCAACGTCCTGACTTTC
cdr3_aa: CASSYGLGSGANVLTF

j_call: TRBJ1-2
clone_size: -
d_call: TRBD1
v_call: TRBV6-1
cdr3_nt: TGTGCCAGCAGGGCAGACAGGGCCGCACTCCTTTCTGGCTACACCTTC
cdr3_aa: CASRADRAALLSGYTF

j_call: TRBJ2-3
clone_size: few
d_call: -
v_call: TRBV10-3
cdr3_nt: TGTGCCATCAGTGAGAAGGCAGATACGCAGTATTTT
cdr3_aa: CAISEKADTQYF

j_call: TRBJ2-3
clone_size: few
d_call: -
v_call: TRBV6-1
cdr3_nt: TGTGCCAGCAGTACCCCGGGGTACAGCACAGATACGCAGTATTTT
cdr3_aa: CASSTPGYSTDTQYF

j_call: TRBJ2-2
clone_size: few
d_call: TRBD2
v_call: TRBV6-1
cdr3_nt: TGTGCCAGCAGTCAGCTAGCGGGAGTGAGGAACGGGGAGCTGTTTTTT
cdr3_aa: CASSQLAGVRNGELFF

j_call: TRBJ2-7
clone_size: many
d_call: -
v_call: TRBV20-1
cdr3_nt: TGCAGTGCTAGAGAGGACCCCCAGGGTGAGCAGTACTTC
cdr3_aa: CSAREDPQGEQYF

j_call: TRBJ1-1
clone_size: few
d_call: TRBD1
v_call: TRBV10-1
cdr3_nt: TGCGCCAGCCAGGGACAGCAGAACACTGAAGCTTTCTTT
cdr3_aa: CASQGQQNTEAFF

j_call: TRBJ1-6
clone_size: -
d_call: -
v_call: TRBV12-3/TRBV12-4
cdr3_nt: TGTGCCAGCAGTCCACCGCCGGGACGCGGAATGGCCAAGAATTCACCCCTCCACTTT
cdr3_aa: CASSPPPGRGMAKNSPLHF

j_call: TRBJ2-2
clone_size: few
d_call: TRBD1
v_call: TRBV25-1
cdr3_nt: TGTGCCAGCAGTGCCGGGACAGGGAACACCGGGGAGCTGTTTTTT
cdr3_aa: CASSAGTGNTGELFF

j_call: TRBJ2-4
clone_size: -
d_call: TRBD2
v_call: TRBV7-3
cdr3_nt: TGTGCCAGCAGCCGCTACGAACGGCAGACTAGCGAGCGAAACATTCAGTACTTC
cdr3_aa: CASSRYERQTSERNIQYF

j_call: TRBJ1-3
clone_size: -
d_call: -
v_call: TRBV7-2
cdr3_nt: TGTGCCAGCAGCTTAAGCGGAAACACCATATATTTT
cdr3_aa: CASSLSGNTIYF

j_call: TRBJ1-1
clone_size: many
d_call: -
v_call: TRBV29-1
cdr3_nt: TGCAGCGTTCAGCGGACAGACACTGAAGCTTTCTTT
cdr3_aa: CSVQRTDTEAFF

j_call: TRBJ2-7
clone_size: -
d_call: -
v_call: TRBV6-6
cdr3_nt: TGTGCCAGCAGCCCGGGGCTAGCTGGATACGAGCAGTACTTC
cdr3_aa: CASSPGLAGYEQYF

j_call: TRBJ1-1
clone_size: -
d_call: TRBD1
v_call: TRBV6-2/TRBV6-3
cdr3_nt: TGTGCCAGCAGTTACGGGAGGGGGCGAAAGGCTTTCTTT
cdr3_aa: CASSYGRGRKAFF

j_call: TRBJ2-7
clone_size: -
d_call: -
v_call: TRBV29-1
cdr3_nt: TGCAGCGCTCGGGGAATCGCGGCCTACGAGCAGTACTTC
cdr3_aa: CSARGIAAYEQYF

j_call: TRBJ1-1
clone_size: -
d_call: -
v_call: TRBV7-8
cdr3_nt: TGTGCCAGCAGCTTAGGTCCCCCGGGACAGAACACTGAAGCTTTCTTT
cdr3_aa: CASSLGPPGQNTEAFF

j_call: TRBJ1-5
clone_size: few
d_call: -
v_call: TRBV6-2/TRBV6-3
cdr3_nt: TGTGCCAGCATCCGGTACTGGGGTCGGGCTCAGCCCCAGCATTTT
cdr3_aa: CASIRYWGRAQPQHF

j_call: TRBJ2-1
clone_size: -
d_call: TRBD1
v_call: TRBV7-6
cdr3_nt: TGTGCCGGCAGCTCAGGACAGGGGTGGGGGAATGAGCAGTTCTTC
cdr3_aa: CAGSSGQGWGNEQFF

j_call: TRBJ2-7
clone_size: many
d_call: -
v_call: TRBV28
cdr3_nt: TGTGCCAGCAGTGTAAGCCGGACAGATTCCTACGAGCAGTACTTC
cdr3_aa: CASSVSRTDSYEQYF

j_call: TRBJ2-7
clone_size: -
d_call: -
v_call: TRBV4-2
cdr3_nt: TGTGCCAGCAGCCAAACCGCGGGGACCGGCGGGTACGAGCAGTACTTC
cdr3_aa: CASSQTAGTGGYEQYF

j_call: TRBJ2-5
clone_size: -
d_call: -
v_call: TRBV6-5
cdr3_nt: TGTGCCAGCAGTTACAGTGGGCAGGGACTGGAGACCCAGTACTTC
cdr3_aa: CASSYSGQGLETQYF

j_call: TRBJ2-5
clone_size: many
d_call: -
v_call: TRBV20-1
cdr3_nt: TGCAGTGCCGCGTCGGACAGTCTCGGTCGGGCTGTACAGACCCAGTACTTC
cdr3_aa: CSAASDSLGRAVQTQYF

j_call: TRBJ1-1
clone_size: -
d_call: TRBD1
v_call: TRBV20-1
cdr3_nt: TGCAGTGCCGCAGGGGGAGAGGTGACTGAAGCTTTCTTT
cdr3_aa: CSAAGGEVTEAFF

j_call: TRBJ2-2
clone_size: -
d_call: TRBD2
v_call: TRBV19
cdr3_nt: TGTGCCAGTAGCCTCGGACTAGCGGGAGACCCCGGGGAGCTGTTTTTT
cdr3_aa: CASSLGLAGDPGELFF

j_call: TRBJ2-3
clone_size: few
d_call: TRBD1
v_call: TRBV20-1
cdr3_nt: TGCCAATCCGGGACAGGGTCAGATACGCAGTATTTT
cdr3_aa: CQSGTGSDTQYF

j_call: TRBJ1-1
clone_size: few
d_call: -
v_call: TRBV7-9
cdr3_nt: TGTGCCAGCAGCCCCACCGGGCAGCTAAACACTGAAGCTTTCTTT
cdr3_aa: CASSPTGQLNTEAFF

j_call: TRBJ2-5
clone_size: few
d_call: -
v_call: TRBV5-4
cdr3_nt: TGTGCCAGCAGCTTCCTGGGCCTGGAGACCCAGTACTTC
cdr3_aa: CASSFLGLETQYF

j_call: TRBJ1-2
clone_size: few
d_call: TRBD1
v_call: TRBV12-3/TRBV12-4
cdr3_nt: TGTGCCAGCAGTTTATACCCCCGACAGGGACAGGCTTATGGCTACACCTTC
cdr3_aa: CASSLYPRQGQAYGYTF

j_call: TRBJ2-5
clone_size: -
d_call: TRBD2
v_call: TRBV10-3
cdr3_nt: TGTGCCATCAGGACCCCAGGGACTAGCGGCCAAGAGACCCAGTACTTC
cdr3_aa: CAIRTPGTSGQETQYF

j_call: TRBJ1-5
clone_size: once
d_call: -
v_call: TRBV7-9
cdr3_nt: TGTGCCAGCAGCTGGTATAGCAATCAGCCCCAGCATTTT
cdr3_aa: CASSWYSNQPQHF

j_call: TRBJ2-1
clone_size: -
d_call: TRBD2
v_call: TRBV4-1
cdr3_nt: TGCGCCAGCAGCCAAGACAGCGGGAGGGCCGAAGCTGCCCCCTCCTACAATGAGCAGTTCTTC
cdr3_aa: CASSQDSGRAEAAPSYNEQFF

j_call: TRBJ2-4
clone_size: many
d_call: -
v_call: TRBV5-6
cdr3_nt: TGTGCCAGCAGCTTGGGACAGCAGAACATTCAGTACTTC
cdr3_aa: CASSLGQQNIQYF